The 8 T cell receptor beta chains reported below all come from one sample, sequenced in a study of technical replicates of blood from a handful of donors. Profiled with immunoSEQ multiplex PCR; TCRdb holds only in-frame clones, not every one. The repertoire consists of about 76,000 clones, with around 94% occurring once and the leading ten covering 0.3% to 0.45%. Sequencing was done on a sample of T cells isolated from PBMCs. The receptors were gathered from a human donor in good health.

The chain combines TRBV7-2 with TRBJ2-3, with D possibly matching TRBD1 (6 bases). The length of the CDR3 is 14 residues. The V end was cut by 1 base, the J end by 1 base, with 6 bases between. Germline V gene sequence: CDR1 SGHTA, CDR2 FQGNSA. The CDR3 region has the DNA TGTGCCAGCAGCTTAGACAGGGGCACAGATACGCAGTATTTT. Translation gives CASSLDRGTDTQYF.

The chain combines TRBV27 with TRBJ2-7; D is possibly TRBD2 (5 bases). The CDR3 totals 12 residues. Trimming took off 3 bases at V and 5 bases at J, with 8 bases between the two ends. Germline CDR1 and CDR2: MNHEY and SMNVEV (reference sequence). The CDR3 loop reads CASSFLGDEQYF. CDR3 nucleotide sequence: TGTGCCAGCAGTTTTTTGGGAGACGAGCAGTACTTC.

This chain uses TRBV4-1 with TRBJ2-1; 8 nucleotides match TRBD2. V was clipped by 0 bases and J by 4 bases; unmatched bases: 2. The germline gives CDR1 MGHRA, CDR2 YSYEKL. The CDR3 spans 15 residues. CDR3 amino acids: CASSQELAAYNEQFF. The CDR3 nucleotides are TGCGCCAGCAGCCAAGAACTAGCGGCTTACAATGAGCAGTTCTTC.

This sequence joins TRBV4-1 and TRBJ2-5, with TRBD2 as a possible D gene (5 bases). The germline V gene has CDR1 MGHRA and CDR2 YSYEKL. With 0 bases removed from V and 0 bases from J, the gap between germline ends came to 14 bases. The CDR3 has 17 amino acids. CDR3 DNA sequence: TGCGCCAGCAGCCAAGAACGAGAGGGCCTGTACCAAGAGACCCAGTACTTC. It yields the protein CASSQEREGLYQETQYF.

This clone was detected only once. CDR3 sequence reads: CAYSGSLHEQYF. Written as DNA, the CDR3 is TGTGCGTATAGCGGGTCTCTCCACGAGCAGTACTTC. This chain links TRBV7-3 with TRBJ2-7; 7 bases agree with TRBD2. CDR1 is SGHTA and CDR2 is FQGTGA in the germline V gene. This CDR3 is built from 12 residues. Full variable domain (rest looked up from reference TRBV7-3 and TRBJ2-7): GAGVSQTPSNKVTEKGKYVELRCDPISGHTALYWYRQSLGQGPEFLIYFQGTGAADDSGLPNDRFFAVRPEGSVSTLKIQRTERGDSAVYLCAYSGSLHEQYFGPGTRLTVT.

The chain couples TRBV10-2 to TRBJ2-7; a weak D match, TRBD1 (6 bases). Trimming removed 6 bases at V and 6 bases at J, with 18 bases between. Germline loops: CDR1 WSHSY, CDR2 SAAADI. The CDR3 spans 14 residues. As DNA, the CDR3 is TGCGCCAGCAGCGATACAGGGAACCACGGCGAGCAGTACTTC. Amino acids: CASSDTGNHGEQYF.

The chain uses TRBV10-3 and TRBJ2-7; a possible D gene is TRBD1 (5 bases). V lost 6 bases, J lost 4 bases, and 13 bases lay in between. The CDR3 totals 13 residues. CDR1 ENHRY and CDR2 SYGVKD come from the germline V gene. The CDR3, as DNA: TGTGCCATCAGCAGAGGTGACAGTTACGAGCAGTACTTC. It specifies CAISRGDSYEQYF.

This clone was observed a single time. The CDR3 sequence: CASSLLGATGELFF. Here the CDR3 DNA reads TGTGCCAGCAGTTTATTGGGGGCAACCGGGGAGCTGTTTTTT. The chain employs TRBV27 and TRBJ2-2; weak D call: TRBD1 (6 bases). V gave up 1 base and J gave up 5 bases, with 8 bases separating them. CDR3 length: 14 amino acids. Germline V lookup: CDR1 MNHEY, CDR2 SMNVEV (reference sequence).